This T cell receptor beta chain was obtained from a study of neurological immune-mediated disorders. Whole-study results and caveats: TCR clonal expansion peaked in HTLV-1-associated myelopathy patients and was lowest in multiple sclerosis patients.

The CDR3 is 16 residues long. V was clipped by 2 bases and J by 5 bases, with 18 bases between them. Germline assignment: CDR1 ENHRY and CDR2 SYGVKD. This clonotype has at least ten counts. What it recognizes is unknown. Synthesis of cDNA used 5'RACE (with 10-nucleotide random UMIs). Every sequencing run produced over 170 million TCR-beta sequences, and the sequences from any one run covered 15-18 subjects. TCRdb re-derived calls from the 5' RACE reads in MiXCR, one entry per CDR3 protein. The repertoire holds 25,000 to 35,000 distinct CDR3 sequences, with 16% as singletons. Time point defined: technical triplicate 3. For sorted libraries, the input was about a million CD4+ or CD8+ T cells.

The receptor comes from a female donor with HTLV-1-associated myelopathy (HAM/TSP). The chain combines TRBV10-3 with TRBJ2-5, with D maybe TRBD1 (6 bases). The specimen sequenced was CD4+ T cells from blood. The CDR3 loop is CAISESPGAGSETQYF. CDR3 DNA: TGTGCCATCAGTGAGAGTCCAGGGGCCGGTTCGGAGACCCAGTACTTC.